The clone carrying this T cell receptor (beta chain) appeared a few times. The sample comes from a study of T-cell memory formation after mild COVID-19. The CDR3 length is 12 residues. Germline V gene data show CDR1 as LGHDT and CDR2 as YNNKEL (reference sequence). Deletions cut 1 base from V and 8 bases from J, with 6 bases between. MiXCR, run by TCRdb on the 5' RACE reads, gives a single entry per CDR3 protein. Altogether roughly 86,000 distinct CDR3 sequences are present, 10% to 15% being singletons, with the ten largest covering about 28%. This TCR was recovered from an adult woman who had mild COVID-19 (a few samples of this study predate the infection). Cell type and time point are not known. J is TRBJ2-1 and V is TRBV3-1; no clear D gene. The sample comprised PBMCs or a T cell subset sorted from them (not recorded which). The CDR3, as DNA: TGTGCCAGCAGCCAAGTTCACGATGAGCAGTTCTTC. Protein: CASSQVHDEQFF.